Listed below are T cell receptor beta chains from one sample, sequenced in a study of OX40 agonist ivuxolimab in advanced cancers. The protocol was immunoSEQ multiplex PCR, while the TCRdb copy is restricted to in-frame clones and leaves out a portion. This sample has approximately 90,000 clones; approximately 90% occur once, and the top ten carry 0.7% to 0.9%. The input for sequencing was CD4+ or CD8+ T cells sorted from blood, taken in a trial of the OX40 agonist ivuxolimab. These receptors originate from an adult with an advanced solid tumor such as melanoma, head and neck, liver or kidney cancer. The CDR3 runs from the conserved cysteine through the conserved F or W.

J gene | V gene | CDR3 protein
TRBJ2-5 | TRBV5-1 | CASSLGGQQETQYF
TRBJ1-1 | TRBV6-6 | CASSSGRTEAFF
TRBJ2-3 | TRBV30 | CAWSPPGTSGGATDTQYF
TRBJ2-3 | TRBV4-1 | CASSQDDYTDTQYF
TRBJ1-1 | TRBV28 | CASRTEGGNTEAFF
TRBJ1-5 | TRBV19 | CASSPGNNQPQHF
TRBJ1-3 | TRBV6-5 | CASSSTGRGTIYF
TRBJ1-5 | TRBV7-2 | CASSLDTGSQPQHF
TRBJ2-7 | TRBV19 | CASSMRALSSYEQYF
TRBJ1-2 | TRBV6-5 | CASRYRRQGVVRGYTF